This T cell receptor (beta chain) was identified during a study of blood T cell repertoires in COVID-19. About the study: Sources were T cells, B-cell-depleted T cells, or PBMCs; the material itself was cDNA or gDNA.

V was clipped by 4 bases and J by 4 bases; unmatched bases: 2. Germline V gene data show CDR1 as SQVTM and CDR2 as ANQGSEA. There are 12 residues in the CDR3. Per the original methods: Reference gene primer amplification gave estimated nucleated cell counts. Data came from immunoSEQ multiplex PCR; TCRdb stores just in-frame clones and leaves some out. V and J calls plus clone size are reproduced from that table; the DNA served to infer D and trimming. This sample yields fewer than 90,000 clones, of which approximately 89% are seen a single time; roughly 5% belongs to the top ten. Material for sequencing was peripheral blood. The chain employs TRBV29-1 and TRBJ2-3, with 7 bases identical to TRBD2. The clonotype originates from a man aged 45-65 years with active or convalescent COVID-19. The CDR3 coding sequence is TGCAGCGTTGCGCGGGAGTCAGATACGCAGTATTTT. Its translation: CSVARESDTQYF.